The 29 T cell receptor beta chains listed next were all sequenced from one sample in a study of blood T cell repertoires in COVID-19. The repertoire was sequenced with immunoSEQ multiplex PCR; TCRdb's copy has only in-frame clones and lacks some. The sample consists of roughly 150,000 clones, roughly nine tenths of them appearing once. The sample was peripheral blood. Receptor source: a man between 60 and 75 years old with acute or convalescent COVID-19.

The chain joins TRBV30 to TRBJ1-2, with D possibly TRBD1 on 5 matching bases. The germline V gene encodes CDR1 GTSNPN and CDR2 SVGIG (reference sequence). The CDR3 spans 14 residues. Trimming took 1 base from V and 1 from J, leaving 10 bases between them. The DNA of the CDR3 is TGTGCCTGGAGTGGGCTGACAGTTAACTATGGCTACACCTTC. Translation gives CAWSGLTVNYGYTF.

The V gene is TRBV10-2, the J gene TRBJ2-7; 12 bases fit TRBD2. This CDR3 region has 15 residues. J lost 0 bases, V lost 10 bases, and 7 bases had no gene match. Germline V gives CDR1 WSHSY, CDR2 SAAADI. This CDR3 is CATLPSGGGSYEQYF. As DNA, the CDR3 is TGCGCCACCCTTCCTAGCGGGGGGGGCTCCTACGAGCAGTACTTC.

V and J are TRBV7-9 and TRBJ1-2; no definite D call. V gave up 7 bases and J gave up 0 bases, with 15 bases separating them. CDR1 and CDR2 (germline): SEHNR, FQNEAQ (reference sequence). This CDR3 region has 15 residues. CDR3: CASTRGALPNYGYTF. The CDR3 nucleotides are TGTGCCAGCACCCGAGGCGCCTTACCTAACTATGGCTACACCTTC.

This chain joins TRBV5-5 and TRBJ2-4; a weak D match, TRBD1 (6 bases). Germline CDR1 is SGHKS and CDR2 is YYEKEE (reference sequence). The CDR3 consists of 16 residues. Trimming took off 4 bases at V and 0 bases at J, with 14 bases between the two ends. CDR3 protein: CASSPDSFLAKNIQYF. For the CDR3, the DNA is TGTGCCAGCAGCCCGGACAGTTTTCTAGCCAAAAACATTCAGTACTTC.

The V gene is TRBV4-2, the J gene TRBJ1-1; D not certain. Germline V gene lookup returns CDR1 LGHNA and CDR2 YNFKEQ. This CDR3 spans 15 amino acids. V was clipped by 6 bases and J by 0 bases, with 14 bases between them. Here the CDR3 DNA reads TGTGCCAGCAGTTGGTCCCCTACTATGAACACTGAAGCTTTCTTT. Translation gives CASSWSPTMNTEAFF.

In this sample, this clone turned up once. This chain joins TRBV2 and TRBJ1-6, with 7 bases identical to TRBD1. There are 15 residues in the CDR3. Looked up from germline, CDR1 is SNHLY and CDR2 is FYNNEI. The ends lost 4 bases at V and 10 bases at J; junction bases unmatched: 10. The CDR3 DNA reads TGTGCCAGCAGTGTTTCCCACAGGGGACGCTCACCCCTCCACTTT. This translates into CASSVSHRGRSPLHF.

The chain uses TRBV5-6 and TRBJ2-7; D may be TRBD1 (6 bases). The CDR3 runs to 13 residues. The germline V gene has CDR1 SGHDT and CDR2 YYEEEE. Trimming removed 6 bases from V and 0 bases from J, with 10 bases in between. The CDR3 here is CASTETGSYEQYF. The CDR3 DNA is TGTGCCAGCACAGAGACAGGCTCCTACGAGCAGTACTTC.

A single count supports this clone. The chain is built from TRBV29-1 and TRBJ2-1, with D maybe TRBD2 (6 bases). V lost 1 base and J lost 9, with 13 bases in between. This CDR3 is 13 amino acids long. CDR1 is SQVTM and CDR2 is ANQGSEA in the germline V gene. In nucleotides, the CDR3 is TGCAGCGTTGAAGGGGCTAGCGTGAGTGAGCAGTTCTTC. This codes for CSVEGASVSEQFF.

This clone has more than one count but fewer than ten. The chain employs TRBV5-6 and TRBJ1-1; D perhaps matches TRBD1 (5 bases). V lost 3 bases and J lost 0, with 9 bases in between. This CDR3 has 14 residues. Per germline, CDR1 SGHDT and CDR2 YYEEEE. CDR3 sequence reads: CASSSIQVNTEAFF. DNA for the CDR3: TGTGCCAGCAGCTCAATACAGGTGAACACTGAAGCTTTCTTT.

This chain links TRBV7-2 with TRBJ2-4; 14 bases fit TRBD2. In germline, CDR1 is SGHTA, CDR2 FQGNSA. The V and J ends lost 3 bases and 1 base, in that order; junction bases with no gene match: 2. The CDR3 loop spans 17 amino acids. CDR3 in amino acids: CASSFGTSGGAKNIQYF. The CDR3 DNA follows: TGTGCCAGCAGCTTCGGGACTAGCGGGGGTGCCAAAAACATTCAGTACTTC.

The rearrangement links TRBV6-5 to TRBJ1-2; D is ambiguous. The V gene's germline CDR1 is MNHEY and CDR2 SVGAGI. V dropped 4 bases and J dropped 7 bases, with 10 bases sitting between them. There are 12 residues in the CDR3. Here the CDR3 DNA reads TGTGCCAGCAGTTTCGGGGAGGGTGGCTACACCTTC. Its protein product is CASSFGEGGYTF.

The chain carries TRBV3-1 (or the pseudogene TRBV3-2) and TRBJ1-3; D is ambiguous. The V gene's germline CDR1 is LGHDT and CDR2 YNNKEL (reference sequence). The V gene lost 3 bases and the J gene lost 11 bases, with 11 bases spanning the gap. This CDR3 is built from 12 residues. The CDR3 DNA follows: TGTGCCAGCAGCCACGCTATGTCGGCCATATATTTT. Amino acids: CASSHAMSAIYF.

The J gene is TRBJ1-2, the V gene TRBV9, with 9 nucleotides matching TRBD1. Germline CDR1 SGDLS, CDR2 YYNGEE. There are 15 residues in the CDR3. Losses at the gene ends were 1 base for V and 8 bases for J; bases not matched to a gene: 9. The CDR3 reads CASSVPLDRGRGYTF. CDR3 DNA sequence: TGTGCCAGCAGCGTACCATTGGACAGGGGCCGGGGCTACACCTTC.

This chain uses TRBV30 with TRBJ1-3, with TRBD1 matching over 7 bases. Looked up from germline, CDR1 is GTSNPN and CDR2 is SVGIG (reference sequence). This CDR3 region has 16 residues. J gave up 0 bases and V 3 bases, and 8 bases lay outside the gene matches. The CDR3 region is CAWSRTGTNSGNTIYF. The CDR3 nucleotides read TGTGCCTGGAGCCGGACAGGTACGAACTCTGGAAACACCATATATTTT.

The genes are TRBV19 and TRBJ1-2; 8 nucleotides match TRBD1. CDR3 length equals 14 residues. Germline V gene data show CDR1 as LNHDA and CDR2 as SQIVND (reference sequence). With 5 bases clipped from V and 4 bases from J, the junction kept 6 bases outside the gene matches. CDR3 amino acids: CASSPQGGTYGYTF. Written as DNA, the CDR3 is TGTGCCAGTAGTCCACAGGGGGGCACCTATGGCTACACCTTC.

J is TRBJ2-2 and V is TRBV4-2; no clear D. V dropped 1 base and J dropped 2 bases, with 8 bases sitting between them. CDR3 length equals 15 residues. Germline V gives CDR1 LGHNA, CDR2 YNFKEQ. The CDR3 DNA is TGTGCCAGCAGCCAAGTAGTCCAAAACACCGGGGAGCTGTTTTTT. It translates to CASSQVVQNTGELFF.

The chain recombines TRBV19 with TRBJ2-7; D gene unclear. V gave up 3 bases and J gave up 0 bases, with 9 bases separating them. The CDR3 contains 14 residues. The germline V gene encodes CDR1 LNHDA and CDR2 SQIVND (reference sequence). In DNA form, the CDR3 reads TGTGCCAGTAGTATGAGATTTGACTCCTACGAGCAGTACTTC. Residues: CASSMRFDSYEQYF.

The CDR3 region has the DNA TGCGCCAGCAGGTCCACAGGGAACTATGGCTACACCTTC. Amino acids: CASRSTGNYGYTF. The V and J genes are TRBV5-1 and TRBJ1-2; D may be TRBD1 (6 bases). Germline CDR1 SGHRS, CDR2 YFSETQ. Trimming cost V 5 bases and J 2 bases, with 10 bases left between them. This CDR3 spans 13 amino acids.

The chain couples TRBV7-9 to TRBJ2-1; the match to TRBD2 covers 9 bases. Germline V gene sequence: CDR1 SEHNR, CDR2 FQNEAQ (reference sequence). The CDR3 length is 15 residues. V gave up 2 bases and J gave up 4 bases; unmatched junction bases: 3. CDR3 sequence (DNA): TGTGCCAGCAGCTTAAGTACTAGCGGGTACAATGAGCAGTTCTTC. Translated, it gives CASSLSTSGYNEQFF.

The V and J genes are TRBV11-2 and TRBJ1-2; D might be TRBD1 (5 bases). CDR1 is SGHAT and CDR2 is FQNNGV in the germline V gene. V was pared by 3 bases and J by 4 bases, with 9 bases between. The length of the CDR3 is 13 residues. DNA for the CDR3: TGTGCCAGCAGCTTGGGGGGAAGCTATGGCTACACCTTC. As protein: CASSLGGSYGYTF.

The chain couples TRBV14 to TRBJ1-5, with a possible D match to TRBD1 (6 bases). V shed 2 bases and J shed 2 bases, with 10 bases lying between them. The CDR3 runs 15 residues. The germline V gene has CDR1 SGHDN and CDR2 FVKESK. The CDR3 loop is CASSQTGSGNQPQHF. DNA of the CDR3: TGTGCCAGCAGCCAAACAGGGTCGGGCAATCAGCCCCAGCATTTT.

As regards this clone: A read error may be the cause here, since a much bigger clone is one base away. The chain joins TRBV6-2 or TRBV6-3 to TRBJ2-7; D is undetermined. Germline CDR1 MNHEY, CDR2 SVGEGT. The CDR3 has 12 residues. This chain's CDR3 is CAGSFLSYEQYF. The CDR3 DNA is TGTGCCGGCAGTTTCCTTTCCTACGAGCAGTACTTC.

J is TRBJ2-6 and V is TRBV27; 8 bases fit TRBD1. With V trimmed by 3 bases and J by 0 bases, 4 bases remained unmatched. The CDR3 runs to 17 residues. Germline V gene lookup returns CDR1 MNHEY and CDR2 SMNVEV (reference sequence). In DNA form, the CDR3 reads TGTGCCAGCAGTTTCAGGGGGCAAAGCTCTGGGGCCAACGTCCTGACTTTC. This translates into CASSFRGQSSGANVLTF.

The chain combines TRBV4-2 with TRBJ1-2, with D perhaps matching TRBD1 (5 bases). V lost 0 bases and J 2 bases, leaving 13 bases between the germline ends. The CDR3 is 16 residues long. The V gene's germline CDR1 is LGHNA and CDR2 YNFKEQ. The CDR3 here is CASSQEDPRGNYGYTF. CDR3 coding DNA: TGTGCCAGCAGCCAAGAGGACCCTCGGGGGAACTATGGCTACACCTTC.

This chain connects TRBV6-5 to TRBJ2-1; D is perhaps TRBD1 (5 bases). V lost 2 bases, J lost 0 bases, and 8 bases lay in between. Germline CDR1 and CDR2: MNHEY and SVGAGI. The CDR3 has 15 amino acids. Here the CDR3 DNA reads TGTGCCAGCAGTTACGACAGACGCTCCTACAATGAGCAGTTCTTC. Its protein is CASSYDRRSYNEQFF.

V and J are TRBV10-1 and TRBJ1-5; D uncertain. CDR3 size: 14 residues. V was shortened by 2 bases and J by 4 bases, with 9 bases between the two germline ends. Germline CDR1 is WNHNN and CDR2 is SYGVQD (reference sequence). The CDR3 loop is CASSEAQYNQPQHF. For the CDR3, the DNA is TGCGCCAGCAGTGAGGCTCAGTATAATCAGCCCCAGCATTTT.

V usage is TRBV2 and J usage is TRBJ2-3; tentative D call: TRBD2 (6 bases). Trimming stripped 5 bases from V and 2 bases from J, with 17 bases between. Germline V gives CDR1 SNHLY, CDR2 FYNNEI. The length of the CDR3 is 16 residues. CDR3 DNA sequence: TGTGCCAGCAGTTTAAACGGGGCGGGGCTCACAGATACGCAGTATTTT. Amino acids: CASSLNGAGLTDTQYF.

This chain joins TRBV5-4 and TRBJ1-4; 9 nucleotides line up with TRBD1. Germline CDR1 SGHNT, CDR2 YYREEE (reference sequence). The CDR3 covers 15 residues. Losses at the gene ends were 5 bases for V and 2 bases for J; bases not matched to a gene: 4. In DNA, the CDR3 is TGTGCCAGCAGAAAACAGGGGGCGACTAATGAAAAACTGTTTTTT. Residues: CASRKQGATNEKLFF.

This clone was seen more than once but under ten times. The genes are TRBV27 and TRBJ1-2, with D perhaps TRBD1 (5 bases). The CDR3 covers 15 residues. The germline V gene has CDR1 MNHEY and CDR2 SMNVEV (reference sequence). Trimming pared 6 bases from V and 8 bases from J, leaving 22 bases between. The CDR3 region has the DNA TGTGCCAGCAGCGCTGTTGGGGCCGTGAGCTCAGGCTACACCTTC. Encoded protein: CASSAVGAVSSGYTF.